Listed below are T cell receptor beta chains from one sample, sequenced in a study of graft-versus-host responses after intestinal transplantation. Antigens for these TCRs are unknown. Data came from immunoSEQ multiplex PCR; TCRdb stores just in-frame clones and leaves some out. The sample holds around 89,000 clones, around 90% seen once. The source was unstimulated CD8+ T cells sorted from spleen or lymph node cells, collected before transplant. The receptors stem from a human donor who was the organ donor for an intestinal transplant. Each CDR3 is given with its conserved first and last residue. D genes are given only for firm matches. Clone sizes are given selectively: once, few, many, or a class where the clone is expanded.

V: TRBV7-3; size: NA; D: TRBD2; length: 14; J: TRBJ2-3; CDR3: CASSTSGGTDTQYF; DNA: TGTGCCAGCAGTACTAGCGGGGGCACAGATACGCAGTATTTT
V: TRBV9; size: NA; D: TRBD2; length: 17; J: TRBJ2-1; CDR3: CASSVATSGGRENEQFF; DNA: TGTGCCAGCAGCGTAGCCACAAGCGGGGGGCGCGAGAATGAGCAGTTCTTC
V: TRBV28; size: NA; D: TRBD2; length: 19; J: TRBJ2-3; CDR3: CASRPRLAGGPENTDTQYF; DNA: TGTGCCAGCAGACCTAGACTAGCGGGGGGGCCTGAGAACACAGATACGCAGTATTTT
V: TRBV5-6; size: NA; D: TRBD1; length: 15; J: TRBJ1-6; CDR3: CASSYGTAVNSPLHF; DNA: TGTGCCAGCAGCTACGGGACAGCCGTTAATTCACCCCTCCACTTT
V: TRBV19; size: NA; D: NA; length: 12; J: TRBJ2-2; CDR3: CASSTPTGELFF; DNA: TGTGCCAGTAGTACCCCAACCGGGGAGCTGTTTTTT
V: TRBV4-3; size: NA; D: TRBD1; length: 15; J: TRBJ2-1; CDR3: CASSQVQGAEDEQFF; DNA: TGCGCCAGCAGCCAAGTTCAGGGGGCGGAGGATGAGCAGTTCTTC
V: TRBV28; size: NA; D: NA; length: 13; J: TRBJ1-4; CDR3: CASRDRTNEKLFF; DNA: TGTGCCAGCAGGGACAGAACTAATGAAAAACTGTTTTTT
V: TRBV9; size: NA; D: TRBD1; length: 15; J: TRBJ2-2; CDR3: CASSRTGGYTGELFF; DNA: TGTGCCAGCAGCCGGACAGGCGGATACACCGGGGAGCTGTTTTTT
V: TRBV28; size: NA; D: TRBD2; length: 15; J: TRBJ2-7; CDR3: CASSFRQGGSYEQYF; DNA: TGTGCCAGCAGTTTTCGCCAGGGAGGGTCCTACGAGCAGTACTTC
V: TRBV9; size: NA; D: TRBD1; length: 14; J: TRBJ2-5; CDR3: CASSVGQGQETQYF; DNA: TGTGCCAGCAGCGTGGGACAGGGACAAGAGACCCAGTACTTC
V: TRBV2; size: NA; D: TRBD1; length: 12; J: TRBJ1-1; CDR3: CASRQGAREAFF; DNA: TGTGCCAGCAGACAGGGGGCGAGGGAAGCTTTCTTT
V: TRBV6-5; size: NA; D: NA; length: 14; J: TRBJ2-7; CDR3: CASSTTRNRYEQYF; DNA: TGTGCCAGCAGTACCACTCGAAACCGCTACGAGCAGTACTTC
V: TRBV28; size: NA; D: TRBD2; length: 17; J: TRBJ2-2; CDR3: CASSLSGTTLGTGELFF; DNA: TGTGCCAGCAGCCTTAGCGGGACCACGCTTGGCACCGGGGAGCTGTTTTTT
V: TRBV2; size: NA; D: NA; length: 10; J: TRBJ1-2; CDR3: CASRVQGYTF; DNA: TGTGCCAGCAGGGTCCAGGGATACACCTTC
V: TRBV10-3; size: NA; D: NA; length: 16; J: TRBJ2-5; CDR3: CAISKRRGRRQETQYF; DNA: TGTGCCATCAGCAAGAGGCGTGGTAGGCGACAAGAGACCCAGTACTTC
V: TRBV28; size: NA; D: NA; length: 16; J: TRBJ1-2; CDR3: CASSLQNGEGNYGYTF; DNA: TGTGCCAGCAGTTTACAAAATGGGGAGGGAAACTATGGCTACACCTTC
V: TRBV4-1; size: NA; D: NA; length: 15; J: TRBJ2-7; CDR3: CASSHTGGSSYEQYF; DNA: TGCGCCAGCAGCCATACCGGGGGAAGCTCCTACGAGCAGTACTTC
V: TRBV10-3; size: NA; D: NA; length: 17; J: TRBJ1-5; CDR3: CAISERGSSYSNQPQHF; DNA: TGTGCCATCAGTGAGCGAGGGAGCAGTTATAGCAATCAGCCCCAGCATTTT
V: TRBV5-8; size: NA; D: NA; length: 12; J: TRBJ2-7; CDR3: CASSLDRYEQYF; DNA: TGTGCCAGCAGCCTCGACAGGTACGAGCAGTACTTC
V: TRBV9; size: NA; D: NA; length: 14; J: TRBJ2-3; CDR3: CASSRSGSTDTQYF; DNA: TGTGCCAGCAGTCGTTCCGGTAGCACAGATACGCAGTATTTT
V: TRBV29-1; size: NA; D: NA; length: 14; J: TRBJ1-1; CDR3: CSVDAGIMNTEAFF; DNA: TGCAGCGTTGATGCAGGTATCATGAACACTGAAGCTTTCTTT
V: TRBV9; size: NA; D: NA; length: 17; J: TRBJ2-1; CDR3: CASSAPKGAGTFNEQFF; DNA: TGTGCCAGCAGCGCCCCTAAGGGGGCGGGAACGTTCAATGAGCAGTTCTTC
V: TRBV13; size: NA; D: TRBD1; length: 15; J: TRBJ2-3; CDR3: CASSPWTGGMDTQYF; DNA: TGTGCCAGCAGCCCCTGGACAGGGGGCATGGATACGCAGTATTTT
V: TRBV4-3; size: NA; D: TRBD2; length: 15; J: TRBJ2-7; CDR3: CASSQDRRGAYEQYF; DNA: TGCGCCAGCAGCCAAGATCGGCGGGGGGCCTACGAGCAGTACTTC
V: TRBV27; size: NA; D: NA; length: 13; J: TRBJ1-5; CDR3: CASSYQGNQPQHF; DNA: TGTGCCAGCAGTTATCAGGGGAATCAGCCCCAGCATTTT
V: TRBV2; size: NA; D: TRBD1; length: 10; J: TRBJ1-1; CDR3: CETGGSEAFF; DNA: TGTGAGACAGGGGGCTCTGAAGCTTTCTTT
V: TRBV4-2; size: NA; D: NA; length: 13; J: TRBJ2-1; CDR3: CASSQTGSGEQFF; DNA: TGTGCCAGCAGCCAAACGGGAAGTGGTGAGCAGTTCTTC
V: TRBV7-9; size: NA; D: TRBD1; length: 15; J: TRBJ1-1; CDR3: CASSPTGGLGTEAFF; DNA: TGTGCCAGCAGCCCGACAGGGGGTTTAGGTACTGAAGCTTTCTTT
V: TRBV7-9; size: NA; D: NA; length: 15; J: TRBJ1-1; CDR3: CASSLVNWGGSEAFF; DNA: TGTGCCAGCAGCTTAGTTAATTGGGGGGGTTCTGAAGCTTTCTTT
V: TRBV2; size: once; D: NA; length: 12; J: TRBJ2-5; CDR3: CASSPDGKTQYF; DNA: TGTGCCAGCAGTCCCGACGGGAAGACCCAGTACTTC
V: TRBV4-1; size: NA; D: NA; length: 15; J: TRBJ1-2; CDR3: CASSLGGQLNYGYTF; DNA: TGCGCCAGCAGCCTTGGCGGACAGCTTAACTATGGCTACACCTTC
V: TRBV6-5; size: NA; D: NA; length: 16; J: TRBJ2-1; CDR3: CASSYSVGGQSNEQFF; DNA: TGTGCCAGCAGTTACTCCGTCGGGGGGCAATCGAATGAGCAGTTCTTC
V: TRBV18; size: NA; D: NA; length: 15; J: TRBJ1-5; CDR3: CASSRWEGFNQPQHF; DNA: TGTGCCAGCTCCCGCTGGGAGGGCTTCAATCAGCCCCAGCATTTT
V: TRBV1; size: NA; D: NA; length: 18; J: TRBJ2-2; CDR3: CTSSQDQGTGVGTGELFF; DNA: TGCACCAGCAGCCAAGATCAAGGGACAGGGGTAGGCACCGGGGAGCTGTTTTTT
V: TRBV4-2; size: NA; D: NA; length: 16; J: TRBJ2-7; CDR3: CASSPTDGGQRFEQYF; DNA: TGTGCCAGCAGCCCAACGGATGGAGGGCAGCGCTTCGAGCAGTACTTC
V: TRBV7-2; size: NA; D: NA; length: 15; J: TRBJ1-2; CDR3: CASSLKLGGAYGYTF; DNA: TGTGCCAGCAGCCTCAAACTGGGGGGGGCCTATGGCTACACCTTC
V: TRBV5-6; size: NA; D: NA; length: 13; J: TRBJ2-7; CDR3: CASSLVASYEQYF; DNA: TGTGCCAGCAGCTTGGTCGCCAGCTACGAGCAGTACTTC
V: TRBV30; size: NA; D: NA; length: 17; J: TRBJ1-6; CDR3: CAWTQSGGLPYNSPLHF; DNA: TGTGCCTGGACCCAGTCGGGGGGCTTGCCCTATAATTCACCCCTCCACTTT
V: TRBV4-2; size: once; D: NA; length: 13; J: TRBJ1-2; CDR3: CASSQDTPSYVTF; DNA: TGTGCCAGCAGCCAAGATACCCCCTCCTATGTAACCTTC
V: TRBV15; size: once; D: TRBD1; length: 14; J: TRBJ2-7; CDR3: CATSRRDRVHEQYF; DNA: TGTGCCACCAGCAGACGGGACAGGGTCCACGAGCAGTACTTC
V: TRBV11-2; size: NA; D: NA; length: 14; J: TRBJ2-7; CDR3: CASSLDLRGYEQYF; DNA: TGTGCCAGCAGCTTAGATCTCAGGGGCTACGAGCAGTACTTC
V: TRBV19; size: NA; D: NA; length: 13; J: TRBJ2-7; CDR3: CASSVAGAYEQYF; DNA: TGTGCCAGTAGCGTCGCAGGGGCCTACGAGCAGTACTTC
V: TRBV11-2; size: NA; D: NA; length: 16; J: TRBJ2-1; CDR3: CASSLLRGEGDNEQFF; DNA: TGTGCCAGCAGCTTACTTAGGGGGGAGGGGGACAATGAGCAGTTCTTC
V: TRBV6-1; size: NA; D: NA; length: 14; J: TRBJ2-7; CDR3: CASRDSSSSYEQYF; DNA: TGTGCCAGCAGGGACAGTTCCAGCTCCTACGAGCAGTACTTC
V: TRBV4-1; size: NA; D: NA; length: 15; J: TRBJ1-6; CDR3: CASSQENRDNSPLHF; DNA: TGCGCCAGCAGCCAAGAAAACAGGGATAATTCACCCCTCCACTTT
V: TRBV29-1; size: NA; D: NA; length: 13; J: TRBJ1-4; CDR3: CSVEDRTNEKLFF; DNA: TGCAGCGTTGAGGACAGAACTAATGAAAAACTGTTTTTT
V: TRBV12-5; size: NA; D: NA; length: 13; J: TRBJ1-2; CDR3: CASGLSSGHGYTF; DNA: TGTGCTAGTGGTTTGAGTAGCGGGCATGGCTACACCTTC